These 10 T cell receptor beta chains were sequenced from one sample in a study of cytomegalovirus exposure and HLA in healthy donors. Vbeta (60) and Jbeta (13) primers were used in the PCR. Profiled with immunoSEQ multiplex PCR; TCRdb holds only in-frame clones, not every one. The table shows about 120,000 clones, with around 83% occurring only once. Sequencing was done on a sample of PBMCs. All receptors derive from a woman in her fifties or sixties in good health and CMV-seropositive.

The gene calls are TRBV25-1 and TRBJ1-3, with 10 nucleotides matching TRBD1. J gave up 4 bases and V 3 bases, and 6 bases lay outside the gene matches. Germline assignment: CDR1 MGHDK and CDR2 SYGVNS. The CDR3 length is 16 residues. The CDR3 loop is CASSDGTGQGGNTIYF. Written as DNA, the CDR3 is TGTGCCAGCAGTGACGGAACGGGACAGGGGGGAAACACCATATATTTT.

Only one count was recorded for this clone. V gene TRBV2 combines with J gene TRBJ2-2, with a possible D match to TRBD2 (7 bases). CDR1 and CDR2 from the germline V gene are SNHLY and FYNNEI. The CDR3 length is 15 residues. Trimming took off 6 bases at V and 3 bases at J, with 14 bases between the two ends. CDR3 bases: TGTGCCAGCAGGGGGAGGGGGGCGGACACCGGGGAGCTGTTTTTT. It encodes CASRGRGADTGELFF.

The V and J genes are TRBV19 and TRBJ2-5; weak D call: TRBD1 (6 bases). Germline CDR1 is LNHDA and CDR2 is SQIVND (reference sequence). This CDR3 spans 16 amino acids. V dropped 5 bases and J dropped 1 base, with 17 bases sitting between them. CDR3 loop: CASSRTLWTAQETQYF. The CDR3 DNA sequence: TGTGCCAGTAGTCGGACTCTCTGGACAGCCCAAGAGACCCAGTACTTC. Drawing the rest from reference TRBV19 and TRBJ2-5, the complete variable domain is DGGITQSPKYLFRKEGQNVTLSCEQNLNHDAMYWYRQDPGQGLRLIYYSQIVNDFQKGDIAEGYSVSREKKESFPLTVTSAQKNPTAFYLCASSRTLWTAQETQYFGPGTRLLVL.

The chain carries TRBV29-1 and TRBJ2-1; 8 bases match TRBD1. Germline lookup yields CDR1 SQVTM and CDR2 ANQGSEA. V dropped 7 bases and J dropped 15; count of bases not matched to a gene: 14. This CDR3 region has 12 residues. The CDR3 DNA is TGCAGCGCAGGACAGGGCGAGGGCTATGGGTTCTTC. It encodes CSAGQGEGYGFF.

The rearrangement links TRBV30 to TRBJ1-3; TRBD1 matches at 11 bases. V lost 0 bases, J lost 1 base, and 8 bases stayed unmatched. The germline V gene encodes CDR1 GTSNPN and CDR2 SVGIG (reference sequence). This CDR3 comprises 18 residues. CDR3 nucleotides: TGTGCCTGGAGTGTACCTCGGGACAGGGGGTTTTCTGGAAACACCATATATTTT. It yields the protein CAWSVPRDRGFSGNTIYF.

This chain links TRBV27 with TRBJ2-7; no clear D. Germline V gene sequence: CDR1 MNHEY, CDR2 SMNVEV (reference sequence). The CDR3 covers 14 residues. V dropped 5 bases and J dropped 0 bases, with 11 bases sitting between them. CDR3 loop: CASSQRLHSYEQYF. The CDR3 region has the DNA TGTGCCAGCAGTCAGCGACTCCACTCCTACGAGCAGTACTTC.

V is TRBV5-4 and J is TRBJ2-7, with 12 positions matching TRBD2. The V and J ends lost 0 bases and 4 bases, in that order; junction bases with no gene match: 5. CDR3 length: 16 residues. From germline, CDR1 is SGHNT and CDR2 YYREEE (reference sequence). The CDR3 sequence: CASSLGRTSGIYEQYF. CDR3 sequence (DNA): TGTGCCAGCAGCTTGGGGCGGACTAGCGGGATTTACGAGCAGTACTTC.

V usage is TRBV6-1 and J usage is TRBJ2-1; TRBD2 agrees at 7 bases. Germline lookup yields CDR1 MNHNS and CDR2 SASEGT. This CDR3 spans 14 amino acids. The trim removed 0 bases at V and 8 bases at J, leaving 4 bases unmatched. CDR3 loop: CASSEAGGPHEQFF. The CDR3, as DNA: TGTGCCAGCAGTGAAGCGGGAGGGCCGCATGAGCAGTTCTTC.

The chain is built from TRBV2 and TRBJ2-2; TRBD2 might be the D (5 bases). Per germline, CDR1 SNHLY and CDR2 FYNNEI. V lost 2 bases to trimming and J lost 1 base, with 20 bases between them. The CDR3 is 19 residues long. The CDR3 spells CASSEHFFSGGWNTGELFF. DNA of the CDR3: TGTGCCAGCAGTGAACACTTCTTCAGCGGTGGCTGGAACACCGGGGAGCTGTTTTTT.

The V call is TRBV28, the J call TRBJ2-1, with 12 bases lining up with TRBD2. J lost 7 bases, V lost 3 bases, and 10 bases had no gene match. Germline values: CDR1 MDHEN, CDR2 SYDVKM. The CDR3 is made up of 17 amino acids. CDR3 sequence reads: CASSFFRLAGAGNEQFF. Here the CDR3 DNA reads TGTGCCAGCAGTTTTTTTCGACTAGCGGGAGCTGGGAATGAGCAGTTCTTC.